A single sample gave rise to the 25 T cell receptor beta chains below, sequenced in a study of blood T cell repertoires in COVID-19. The repertoire was sequenced with immunoSEQ multiplex PCR; TCRdb's copy has only in-frame clones and lacks some. The sample lists 35,000 to 45,000 clones; 80% to 90% were seen once. The source material was peripheral blood. The origin of the receptors is a middle-aged man with active COVID-19.

The CDR3 reads CSVNRGGTGELFF. In DNA, the CDR3 is TGCAGCGTGAACAGGGGCGGAACCGGGGAGCTGTTTTTT. V and J are TRBV29-1 and TRBJ2-2; 7 nucleotides line up with TRBD1. The CDR3 is 13 residues long. CDR1 is SQVTM, CDR2 ANQGSEA, per germline. J was trimmed by 5 bases and V by 6 bases; bases with no gene match: 6.

The chain uses TRBV10-3 and TRBJ2-4; 7 positions match TRBD2. The germline V gene has CDR1 ENHRY and CDR2 SYGVKD. V gave up 4 bases and J gave up 0 bases; unmatched junction bases: 9. This CDR3 spans 17 amino acids. DNA for the CDR3: TGTGCCATCAGTGTCAATCCAAGGGAGGGAGCCAAAAACATTCAGTACTTC. Its translation: CAISVNPREGAKNIQYF.

This chain connects TRBV3-1 (or the pseudogene TRBV3-2) to TRBJ2-3, with 7 bases fitting TRBD2. Unmatched junction bases numbered 6, after V lost 6 bases and J lost 0 bases. The CDR3 length is 15 residues. Germline CDR1 LGHDT, CDR2 YNNKEL (reference sequence). The CDR3, as DNA: TGTGCCAGCAGTCGCAGCGGGGCTAGCACAGATACGCAGTATTTT. Translated, it gives CASSRSGASTDTQYF.

This chain connects TRBV27 to TRBJ2-2; 9 bases align to TRBD2. Trimming at V came to 3 bases and at J to 2 bases, leaving 10 bases not matched to a gene. This CDR3 has 18 residues. Germline assignment: CDR1 MNHEY and CDR2 SMNVEV (reference sequence). The CDR3 protein is CASSFSAGLAFNTGELFF. Written as DNA, the CDR3 is TGTGCCAGCAGTTTTTCCGCGGGACTAGCCTTTAACACCGGGGAGCTGTTTTTT.

The chain links TRBV11-2 to TRBJ2-6; possibly TRBD1 for D (7 bases). There are 16 residues in the CDR3. Germline V gene sequence: CDR1 SGHAT, CDR2 FQNNGV. Between the trimmed V and J ends, which lost 9 bases and 1 base, there was a span of 16 bases. This CDR3 is CARGGRGGSGANVLTF. DNA for the CDR3: TGTGCCAGAGGGGGCAGGGGAGGTTCTGGGGCCAACGTCCTGACTTTC.

This clone occurred a few times. The genes are TRBV7-3 and TRBJ1-1; no definite D call. The length of the CDR3 is 14 residues. Looked up from germline, CDR1 is SGHTA and CDR2 is FQGTGA. Deletions cut 4 bases from V and 1 base from J, with 10 bases between. CDR3 coding DNA: TGTGCCAGCAGCTCCCTAGGCGGGAACACTGAAGCTTTCTTT. Residues: CASSSLGGNTEAFF.

The chain employs TRBV10-2 and TRBJ2-1; D gene ambiguous. The length of the CDR3 is 15 residues. V was pared by 3 bases and J by 1 base, with 10 bases between. Germline values: CDR1 WSHSY, CDR2 SAAADI. In DNA form, the CDR3 reads TGCGCCAGCAGTGACATCCGGAGTTCCTACAATGAGCAGTTCTTC. It codes for CASSDIRSSYNEQFF.

The rearrangement links TRBV7-9 to TRBJ1-3, with 10 bases lining up with TRBD1. With 4 bases clipped from V and 1 base from J, the junction kept 4 bases outside the gene matches. This CDR3 spans 16 amino acids. Germline loops: CDR1 SEHNR, CDR2 FQNEAQ (reference sequence). In DNA, the CDR3 is TGTGCCAGCAGCTCCGGGGGACAGGGGTCTGGAAACACCATATATTTT. Its translation: CASSSGGQGSGNTIYF.

The chain recombines TRBV7-9 with TRBJ1-5; tentative D call: TRBD1 (6 bases). In germline, CDR1 is SEHNR, CDR2 FQNEAQ (reference sequence). The germline V and J ends were trimmed by 6 bases and 2 bases, with 11 bases remaining between them. This CDR3 contains 14 residues. The CDR3 here is CASRSGVGNQPQHF. CDR3 DNA: TGTGCCAGCAGGTCAGGGGTTGGCAATCAGCCCCAGCATTTT.

The rearrangement links TRBV4-2 to TRBJ1-6, with a tentative D call TRBD1 (5 bases). The CDR3 consists of 16 residues. The ends were cut back, 1 base at V and 5 bases at J, with 12 bases in the middle. Germline V CDR1 and CDR2: LGHNA, YNFKEQ. The DNA for the CDR3 is TGTGCCAGCAGCCAAGGCCGGGGGTCGAATAATTCACCCCTCCACTTT. The encoded protein is CASSQGRGSNNSPLHF.

This clone showed up just once. The rearrangement joins TRBV30 to TRBJ1-5; D is unresolved. The V end was cut by 4 bases, the J end by 5 bases, with 12 bases between. Per germline, CDR1 GTSNPN and CDR2 SVGIG (reference sequence). The CDR3 totals 13 residues. The CDR3 is CAWTSSPDQPQHF. CDR3 sequence (DNA): TGTGCCTGGACCTCGTCTCCGGATCAGCCCCAGCATTTT.

This chain connects TRBV7-8 to TRBJ2-1; 10 bases agree with TRBD2. CDR3 size: 15 residues. The J segment lost 3 bases and the V segment lost 4 bases, leaving 3 bases of the junction unmatched. Germline CDR1 reads SGHVS; CDR2 reads FQNEAQ. This CDR3 is CASSSSGGDYNEQFF. The CDR3 DNA reads TGTGCCAGCAGCTCAAGCGGGGGGGACTACAATGAGCAGTTCTTC.

This chain's CDR3 is CASSLSLGTGGYQPQHF. Here the CDR3 DNA reads TGTGCCAGCAGTTTATCATTGGGGACAGGGGGGTATCAGCCCCAGCATTTT. The chain uses TRBV28 and TRBJ1-5, with 11 bases aligning to TRBD1. The CDR3 has 17 residues. Germline V gives CDR1 MDHEN, CDR2 SYDVKM. The junction had 7 bases not matched to a gene; V was cut back by 1 base and J by 5 bases. Full variable domain (rest looked up from reference TRBV28 and TRBJ1-5): DVKVTQSSRYLVKRTGEKVFLECVQDMDHENMFWYRQDPGLGLRLIYFSYDVKMKEKGDIPEGYSVSREKKERFSLILESASTNQTSMYLCASSLSLGTGGYQPQHFGDGTRLSIL.

The chain carries TRBV7-3 and TRBJ1-2; 8 bases agree with TRBD1. This CDR3 is 16 amino acids long. Unmatched junction bases numbered 8, after V lost 1 base and J lost 4 bases. CDR1 and CDR2 (germline): SGHTA, FQGTGA. CDR3 nucleotide sequence: TGTGCCAGCAGCTTAATAGGTCCAGGGGGCCCCTATGGCTACACCTTC. Its protein product is CASSLIGPGGPYGYTF.

This clone was seen once. The chain recombines TRBV19 with TRBJ2-5; 8 bases fit TRBD2. The V and J ends lost 7 bases and 5 bases, in that order; junction bases with no gene match: 15. CDR1 and CDR2 from the germline V gene are LNHDA and SQIVND (reference sequence). CDR3 size: 16 residues. The CDR3 here is CASTQRSGTARETQYF. The CDR3 DNA reads TGTGCCAGTACCCAGCGTAGCGGGACTGCCCGGGAGACCCAGTACTTC.

This clone was counted a few times. The chain joins TRBV7-6 to TRBJ1-4, with TRBD1 as a possible D gene (5 bases). The CDR3 runs to 15 residues. Trimming took off 5 bases at V and 10 bases at J, with 20 bases between the two ends. CDR1 and CDR2 (germline): SGHVS, FNYEAQ. For the CDR3, the DNA is TGTGCCAGCAGCCCCCCCCGGGCGAGGGGAGGAAAACTGTTTTTT. It yields the protein CASSPPRARGGKLFF. Based on the CDR3 plus reference TRBV7-6 and TRBJ1-4, the full variable domain is GAGVSQSPRYKVTKRGQDVALRCDPISGHVSLYWYRQALGQGPEFLTYFNYEAQQDKSGLPNDRFSAERPEGSISTLTIQRTEQRDSAMYRCASSPPRARGGKLFFGSGTQLSVL.

V and J are TRBV28 and TRBJ1-5, with unresolved D. This CDR3 has 12 residues. The V end was cut by 7 bases, the J end by 1 base, with 5 bases between. Per germline, CDR1 MDHEN and CDR2 SYDVKM. CDR3 in amino acids: CASTLSNQPQHF. The CDR3 region has the DNA TGTGCCAGCACCCTCAGCAATCAGCCCCAGCATTTT.

V usage is TRBV12-2 and J usage is TRBJ1-1; the table's D call TRBD1 went unverified against the DNA. TRBV12-2 is deemed a pseudogene. This CDR3 spans 16 amino acids. The CDR3 protein is CASRSGQEKGNTEAFF. CDR3 sequence (DNA): TGTGCAAGTCGCTCGGGACAGGAAAAGGGGAACACTGAAGCTTTCTTT.

V usage is TRBV28 and J usage is TRBJ1-1; tentative D call: TRBD1 (6 bases). V lost 6 bases and J lost 0, with 17 bases in between. The germline V gene has CDR1 MDHEN and CDR2 SYDVKM. The CDR3 runs to 16 residues. The CDR3 DNA sequence: TGTGCCAGCAGCCACGACAGGCCTCTCATGAACACTGAAGCTTTCTTT. This gives the protein CASSHDRPLMNTEAFF.

The sample holds one count of this clone. V gene TRBV24-1 combines with J gene TRBJ2-1; 8 bases match TRBD1. There are 14 residues in the CDR3. CDR1 KGHDR and CDR2 SFDVKD come from the germline V gene. V trimming: 3 bases; J trimming: 14 bases; junction bases outside the gene matches: 11. The CDR3 DNA reads as TGTGCCACCAGTGATGCCGACAGGGGAATGAAAAAGTTCTTC. This codes for CATSDADRGMKKFF.

V is TRBV5-4 and J is TRBJ2-5, with D possibly being TRBD1 (6 bases). The V and J ends lost 0 bases and 9 bases respectively, with 9 bases between them. CDR3 length: 12 amino acids. CDR1 and CDR2 from the germline V gene are SGHNT and YYREEE (reference sequence). Written as DNA, the CDR3 is TGTGCCAGCAGCTTGGAGGGGGAGCCCCAGTACTTC. It translates to CASSLEGEPQYF.

This chain links TRBV2 with TRBJ1-6; TRBD1 matches at 8 bases. Losses at the gene ends were 6 bases for V and 9 bases for J; bases not matched to a gene: 4. Germline values: CDR1 SNHLY, CDR2 FYNNEI. The CDR3 sequence is 13 residues long. The CDR3 loop is CASRGQGASPLHF. The DNA for the CDR3 is TGTGCCAGCAGAGGACAGGGTGCTTCACCCCTCCACTTT.

The CDR3 region is CASSQFSPSGSLNEQFF. Here the CDR3 DNA reads TGCGCCAGCAGCCAATTTTCCCCTAGCGGGAGTCTAAATGAGCAGTTCTTC. The chain is built from TRBV4-1 and TRBJ2-1; 10 nucleotides agree with TRBD2. V was pared by 2 bases and J by 7 bases, with 11 bases of the junction left unmatched. The CDR3 is made up of 17 amino acids. Germline V gene sequence: CDR1 MGHRA, CDR2 YSYEKL.

The chain employs TRBV3-1 (or the pseudogene TRBV3-2) and TRBJ2-7; TRBD1 matches at 7 bases. The CDR3 runs 15 residues. The V gene's germline CDR1 is LGHDT and CDR2 YNNKEL (reference sequence). With 3 bases clipped from V and 0 bases from J, the junction kept 5 bases outside the gene matches. CDR3 amino acids: CASSQYRGPSYEQYF. CDR3 sequence (DNA): TGTGCCAGCAGCCAGTACAGGGGACCCTCCTACGAGCAGTACTTC.

The chain carries TRBV19 and TRBJ2-3, with a weak D call TRBD1 (6 bases). The CDR3 totals 15 residues. The germline V gene has CDR1 LNHDA and CDR2 SQIVND (reference sequence). Trimming took 3 bases from V and 1 from J, leaving 11 bases between them. The CDR3 DNA is TGTGCCAGTAGTATTTGGGCAGGGGGCACAGATACGCAGTATTTT. Translation gives CASSIWAGGTDTQYF.